Each of the 7 T cell receptor beta chains below was sequenced from the same sample in a study of T-cell reconstitution after alpha-beta-depleted transplantation in children. The authors prepared the TCRbeta library with unique molecular identifiers. TCRdb passed the PCR reads through MiXCR, listing each CDR3 protein once. This table holds approximately 340,000 distinct CDR3 sequences, over 9% found once. Sequencing was performed on PBMCs from the stem cell graft donor, taken from the stem cell graft. The source is a human donor who donated a stem cell graft to a child with acute lymphoblastic leukemia.

In this sample, this clonotype turned up many times. The chain is built from TRBV7-2 and TRBJ2-7, with TRBD2 identical over 7 bases. Looked up from germline, CDR1 is SGHTA and CDR2 is FQGNSA. The V segment lost 2 bases and the J segment 1 base; nucleotides outside the gene matches: 2. CDR3 length equals 14 residues. This chain's CDR3 is CASSLTGGSYEQYF. CDR3 coding DNA: TGTGCCAGCAGCTTAACGGGAGGTTCCTACGAGCAGTACTTC.

The chain links TRBV7-2 to TRBJ1-6; 9 bases match TRBD1. The CDR3 runs to 16 residues. Germline V gene data show CDR1 as SGHTA and CDR2 as FQGNSA. The junction had 12 bases not matched to a gene; V was cut back by 5 bases and J by 10 bases. The CDR3 region has the DNA TGTGCCAGCAGCCACACCCGGACAGGGGATGGGTCACCCCTCCACTTT. Translation: CASSHTRTGDGSPLHF.

This clonotype showed up many times. J is TRBJ2-7 and V is TRBV4-1; 7 bases are shared with TRBD2. Trimming at V came to 0 bases and at J to 4 bases, leaving 6 bases not matched to a gene. Germline-derived CDR1 and CDR2 are MGHRA and YSYEKL. The CDR3 loop spans 15 amino acids. The DNA of the CDR3 is TGCGCCAGCAGCCAAGATCCGGCGGGGGAATACGAGCAGTACTTC. Protein sequence: CASSQDPAGEYEQYF.

This clonotype has just a few counts. The gene calls are TRBV12-3 or TRBV12-4 and TRBJ1-2; D is unclear. This CDR3 region has 13 residues. V was shortened by 1 base and J by 4 bases, with 7 bases between the two germline ends. This CDR3 reads CASSLGWSYGYTF. The CDR3 DNA follows: TGTGCCAGCAGTTTAGGTTGGAGCTATGGCTACACCTTC.

The genes are TRBV20-1 and TRBJ2-1; TRBD2 matches 11 bases. Germline assignment: CDR1 DFQATT and CDR2 SNEGSKA (reference sequence). This CDR3 region has 22 residues. Unmatched junction bases numbered 23, after V lost 0 bases and J lost 4 bases. The CDR3 bases are TGCAGTGCTAGAGATTTAACTAGCGGGAGCGTATTACTACCCCAACTTTACAATGAGCAGTTCTTC. It is translated as CSARDLTSGSVLLPQLYNEQFF.

The chain couples TRBV5-1 to TRBJ2-7, with 15 positions matching TRBD2. CDR3 length: 15 amino acids. CDR1 is SGHRS, CDR2 YFSETQ, per germline. V lost 3 bases and J lost 5; bases outside the gene matches: 3. The CDR3 region is CASSWTSGRAHEQYF. The CDR3 DNA reads as TGCGCCAGCAGCTGGACTAGCGGGAGGGCCCACGAGCAGTACTTC.

This clonotype appeared a few times. The chain is built from TRBV4-3 and TRBJ2-2; 7 bases align to TRBD2. Germline V gene data show CDR1 as LGHNA and CDR2 as YSLEER. The CDR3 spans 17 residues. The V and J ends lost 1 base and 5 bases, in that order; junction bases with no gene match: 10. CDR3: CASSQGLAGDSTGELFF. The CDR3, as DNA: TGCGCCAGCAGCCAAGGTCTGGCGGGAGACTCTACCGGGGAGCTGTTTTTT.